Listed below are T cell receptor beta chains from one sample, sequenced in a study of blood T cell repertoires in COVID-19. Measured with immunoSEQ multiplex PCR; TCRdb has only the in-frame clones, and not every one. Of roughly 250,000 clones detected, roughly 82% appear once; the ten largest clones hold 4% to 5%. Sequenced material: peripheral blood. The receptors stem from a woman aged 70-85 years with acute or convalescent COVID-19. The CDR3 runs from the conserved cysteine through the conserved F or W. The D gene is left open where the match is weak. The size of a clone is reported for some rows only, either as once, few or many, or as a class for expanded clones.

clone size: NA
V gene: TRBV5-4
J gene: TRBJ2-2
D gene: NA
CDR3 DNA: TGTGCCAGCAGTTGGGGCAGGGACTTATTGGGGGAGCTGTTTTTT
CDR3 protein: CASSWGRDLLGELFF

clone size: NA
V gene: TRBV28
J gene: TRBJ2-3
D gene: NA
CDR3 DNA: TGTGCCAGCAGTCCAACTGGAGGCGGGGGCATCACAGATACGCAGTATTTT
CDR3 protein: CASSPTGGGGITDTQYF

clone size: once
V gene: TRBV14
J gene: TRBJ2-4
D gene: NA
CDR3 DNA: TGTGCCAGCAGCCAAGGGTCCGGGGTTAAGTACTTC
CDR3 protein: CASSQGSGVKYF

clone size: NA
V gene: TRBV6-2/TRBV6-3
J gene: TRBJ1-2
D gene: NA
CDR3 DNA: TGTGCCAGCAGTTGGGAGTATGGCTACACCTTC
CDR3 protein: CASSWEYGYTF

clone size: NA
V gene: TRBV6-5
J gene: TRBJ1-4
D gene: NA
CDR3 DNA: TGTGCCAGCAGTTACGGGACTGTTCAGCTGTTTTTT
CDR3 protein: CASSYGTVQLFF

clone size: NA
V gene: TRBV15
J gene: TRBJ2-1
D gene: TRBD2
CDR3 DNA: TGTGCCACCAGCAGGACTAGCGGCTACAATGAGCAGTTCTTC
CDR3 protein: CATSRTSGYNEQFF

clone size: NA
V gene: TRBV28
J gene: TRBJ2-2
D gene: TRBD1
CDR3 DNA: TGTGCCAGCAGTTATCCCCGGGACAGGCTCTCAACGGGGACCGGGGAGCTGTTTTTT
CDR3 protein: CASSYPRDRLSTGTGELFF

clone size: NA
V gene: TRBV6-5
J gene: TRBJ2-5
D gene: TRBD1
CDR3 DNA: TGTGCCAGCAGTACCCAACAGGGGAGAGAGACCCAGTACTTC
CDR3 protein: CASSTQQGRETQYF

clone size: NA
V gene: TRBV7-9
J gene: TRBJ1-1
D gene: TRBD1
CDR3 DNA: TGTGCCAGCAGCAAAGGGATCGACAGGGACACTGAAGCTTTCTTT
CDR3 protein: CASSKGIDRDTEAFF

clone size: few
V gene: TRBV5-6
J gene: TRBJ2-5
D gene: TRBD1
CDR3 DNA: TGTGCCAGCAGCGCGGACAGGGAAGAGACCCAGTACTTC
CDR3 protein: CASSADREETQYF

clone size: few
V gene: TRBV19
J gene: TRBJ1-5
D gene: NA
CDR3 DNA: TGTGCCAGTAGTATAGAACGAAGCGAGCTACAGCCCCAGCATTTT
CDR3 protein: CASSIERSELQPQHF

clone size: NA
V gene: TRBV18
J gene: TRBJ1-2
D gene: NA
CDR3 DNA: TGTGCCAGCTCACCACAAGATAGCGGTGGCTACACCTTC
CDR3 protein: CASSPQDSGGYTF

clone size: NA
V gene: TRBV5-1
J gene: TRBJ1-2
D gene: NA
CDR3 DNA: TGCGCCAGCAGCTTGGGACAGACTTTTAACTATGGCTACACCTTC
CDR3 protein: CASSLGQTFNYGYTF

clone size: NA
V gene: TRBV5-4
J gene: TRBJ2-3
D gene: TRBD2
CDR3 DNA: TGTGCCAGCAGCTTGAAACTAGCGGGCACAGATACGCAGTATTTT
CDR3 protein: CASSLKLAGTDTQYF

clone size: NA
V gene: TRBV7-8
J gene: TRBJ2-4
D gene: NA
CDR3 DNA: TGTGCCAGCAGCCCGCCCGGGACCAAAAACATTCAGTACTTC
CDR3 protein: CASSPPGTKNIQYF

clone size: NA
V gene: TRBV6-5
J gene: TRBJ1-1
D gene: TRBD1
CDR3 DNA: TGTGCCAGCAGTTATCGGACAGGGGGGATAGGCACTGAAGCTTTCTTT
CDR3 protein: CASSYRTGGIGTEAFF

clone size: NA
V gene: TRBV6-6
J gene: TRBJ1-2
D gene: NA
CDR3 DNA: TGTGCCAGCGGAGAGGGCTATGGCTACACCTTC
CDR3 protein: CASGEGYGYTF

clone size: NA
V gene: TRBV5-1
J gene: TRBJ1-6
D gene: NA
CDR3 DNA: TGCGCCAGCAGCTTGGACAGCACCAATTCACCCCTCCACTTT
CDR3 protein: CASSLDSTNSPLHF

clone size: NA
V gene: TRBV23-1
J gene: TRBJ1-1
D gene: NA
CDR3 DNA: TGCGCCAGCAGTCCCGGACTCCTCATGAACACTGAAGCTTTCTTT
CDR3 protein: CASSPGLLMNTEAFF

clone size: once
V gene: TRBV7-2
J gene: TRBJ2-2
D gene: NA
CDR3 DNA: TGTGCCAGCAGCTCCGGGTCCACTAAAAGGACCGGGGAGCTGTTTTTT
CDR3 protein: CASSSGSTKRTGELFF

clone size: NA
V gene: TRBV6-5
J gene: TRBJ2-7
D gene: NA
CDR3 DNA: TGTGCCAGCAGCAAGGACAGCTTCTACGAGCAGTACTTC
CDR3 protein: CASSKDSFYEQYF

clone size: NA
V gene: TRBV3-1/TRBV3-2
J gene: TRBJ2-3
D gene: TRBD2
CDR3 DNA: TGTGCCAGCAGCCAAGCCGGAGGGGAGCGGGGGGGCGGAGATACGCAGTATTTT
CDR3 protein: CASSQAGGERGGGDTQYF

clone size: few
V gene: TRBV19
J gene: TRBJ1-2
D gene: TRBD1
CDR3 DNA: TGTGCCAGTAGTACGACAGGGGGCCGTAACTATGGCTACACCTTC
CDR3 protein: CASSTTGGRNYGYTF

clone size: NA
V gene: TRBV11-2
J gene: TRBJ2-5
D gene: NA
CDR3 DNA: TGTGCCAGCAGCTTAGCGGCCCGGGTCTTTGCCCAAGAGACCCAGTACTTC
CDR3 protein: CASSLAARVFAQETQYF

clone size: few
V gene: TRBV3-1/TRBV3-2
J gene: TRBJ1-2
D gene: TRBD1
CDR3 DNA: TGTGCCAGCAGCCAAGATCTAGGGACAGGGGGCGTTAATGGCTACACCTTC
CDR3 protein: CASSQDLGTGGVNGYTF

clone size: few
V gene: TRBV5-1
J gene: TRBJ2-5
D gene: NA
CDR3 DNA: TGCGCCAGCAGCAGAAGACAGGACCAAGAGACCCAGTACTTC
CDR3 protein: CASSRRQDQETQYF

clone size: few
V gene: TRBV7-9
J gene: TRBJ1-2
D gene: NA
CDR3 DNA: TGTGCCAGCAGCTTTAGACAGAGAGGCTACACCTTC
CDR3 protein: CASSFRQRGYTF

clone size: once
V gene: TRBV4-3
J gene: TRBJ2-3
D gene: TRBD2
CDR3 DNA: TGCGCCAGCAGCCAAGAACCCACTAGCGGGGGCCCAGATACGCAGTATTTT
CDR3 protein: CASSQEPTSGGPDTQYF

clone size: NA
V gene: TRBV12-5
J gene: TRBJ1-5
D gene: TRBD1
CDR3 DNA: TGTGCTAGTGGGTACGATTACGACAGGGGCGATCAGCCCCAGCATTTT
CDR3 protein: CASGYDYDRGDQPQHF

clone size: NA
V gene: TRBV10-1
J gene: TRBJ1-1
D gene: NA
CDR3 DNA: TGCGCCAGCAGTTTCGGACAGATGAACACTGAAGCTTTCTTT
CDR3 protein: CASSFGQMNTEAFF

clone size: NA
V gene: TRBV4-1
J gene: TRBJ2-7
D gene: TRBD1
CDR3 DNA: TGCGCCAGCAGCCAAATAGCCGGGACAGGGAAGTTGTTGCCCGAGTACTTC
CDR3 protein: CASSQIAGTGKLLPEYF

clone size: NA
V gene: TRBV3-1/TRBV3-2
J gene: TRBJ1-1
D gene: NA
CDR3 DNA: TGTGCCAGCAGCCAAGGATCTATGGGGGGAGCTTTCTTT
CDR3 protein: CASSQGSMGGAFF

clone size: NA
V gene: TRBV7-9
J gene: TRBJ2-3
D gene: NA
CDR3 DNA: TGTGCCAGCAGCTTGGGTACAGGGATCACAGATACGCAGTATTTT
CDR3 protein: CASSLGTGITDTQYF

clone size: NA
V gene: TRBV27
J gene: TRBJ2-6
D gene: NA
CDR3 DNA: TGTGCCAGCAGTCCCGGAACCGCAGGTAGCTCTGGGGCCAACGTCCTGACTTTC
CDR3 protein: CASSPGTAGSSGANVLTF

clone size: NA
V gene: TRBV6-4
J gene: TRBJ1-1
D gene: NA
CDR3 DNA: TGTGCCAGCATGGGGCAGGGGCTTTTCATGAACACTGAAGCTTTCTTT
CDR3 protein: CASMGQGLFMNTEAFF

clone size: NA
V gene: TRBV5-1
J gene: TRBJ1-5
D gene: TRBD1
CDR3 DNA: TGCGCCAGCAGCTCTGGACAGGGGGGTCAGCCCCAGCATTTT
CDR3 protein: CASSSGQGGQPQHF

clone size: NA
V gene: TRBV10-3
J gene: TRBJ1-6
D gene: NA
CDR3 DNA: TGTGCCATCACCAGCGGGACCACGAATTCACCCCTCCACTTT
CDR3 protein: CAITSGTTNSPLHF

clone size: NA
V gene: TRBV6-1
J gene: TRBJ1-5
D gene: NA
CDR3 DNA: TGTGCCAGCAGTGGTTTAGGGCAGGGAAACAATCAGCCCCAGCATTTT
CDR3 protein: CASSGLGQGNNQPQHF

clone size: NA
V gene: TRBV19
J gene: TRBJ2-7
D gene: NA
CDR3 DNA: TGTGCCAGTAGTATAGGACCCGCATCGGGACAGGCGGGGGTCGAGCAGTACTTC
CDR3 protein: CASSIGPASGQAGVEQYF

clone size: NA
V gene: TRBV3-1/TRBV3-2
J gene: TRBJ2-7
D gene: NA
CDR3 DNA: TGTGCCAGCAGCCAAGGCCAGATAAACTCCTACGAGCAGTACTTC
CDR3 protein: CASSQGQINSYEQYF

clone size: NA
V gene: TRBV4-2
J gene: TRBJ2-1
D gene: TRBD2
CDR3 DNA: TGTGCCAGCAGCCAACTCCTGGGGGTAGCGGGGGAGGATGAGCAGTTCTTC
CDR3 protein: CASSQLLGVAGEDEQFF